The source of this T cell receptor (beta chain) is a study of immune cell composition in non-small cell lung cancer. Assay used: immunoSEQ multiplex PCR; TCRdb lists only in-frame clones, some missing. The table has over 2,500 clones, about 82% seen once. Genomic DNA came from frozen unsorted single-cell suspensions. This CDR3 region has 16 residues. Trimming removed 6 bases from V and 4 bases from J; junction bases left unmatched: 12. Germline V CDR1 and CDR2: KGHSH, LQKENI. Sequenced sample: lung tumor tissue. This TCR was sampled from a human donor with non-small cell lung cancer. The rearrangement uses TRBV18 and TRBJ2-5; 9 bases are shared with TRBD1. The CDR3 DNA is TGTGCCAGCTCCCGAACCCGTTTGGACAGGGGAGAGACCCAGTACTTC. It translates to CASSRTRLDRGETQYF.